Presented here are 27 T cell receptor beta chains from one specimen sequenced in a study of blood T cell repertoires in COVID-19. TCRdb keeps only in-frame clones here, not all; method: immunoSEQ multiplex PCR. The table lists 200,000 to 250,000 clones, under 85% of them singletons, with roughly 1.2% in the top ten. What was sequenced was peripheral blood. The receptors stem from a woman in her thirties with COVID-19, enrolled during active disease.

This chain links TRBV9 with TRBJ2-1; 7 bases agree with TRBD2. CDR3 size: 15 residues. Trimming at V came to 4 bases and at J to 8 bases, leaving 12 bases not matched to a gene. The germline CDR1 and CDR2 sequences are SGDLS and YYNGEE. In DNA, the CDR3 is TGTGCCAGCAGCCCCCGAGCGGGGACCCTAGATGAGCAGTTCTTC. Protein sequence: CASSPRAGTLDEQFF.

Turning to this clone: This clone may be a read error of a much larger clone one base away. Other nucleotide sequences in the sample specify the same CDR3. The chain is built from TRBV3-1 (or the pseudogene TRBV3-2) and TRBJ1-4, with 8 bases that match TRBD1. V trimming: 1 base; J trimming: 8 bases; junction bases outside the gene matches: 3. CDR3 size: 14 residues. Germline CDR1 reads LGHDT; CDR2 reads YNNKEL (reference sequence). In nucleotides, the CDR3 is TGTGCCAGCAGCCAAGCCGGGACAGGCGAAAAACTGTTTTTT. Encoded protein: CASSQAGTGEKLFF.

The chain uses TRBV9 and TRBJ2-1; 9 nucleotides agree with TRBD1. V gave up 0 bases and J gave up 10 bases; unmatched junction bases: 8. Germline CDR1 and CDR2: SGDLS and YYNGEE. This CDR3 spans 15 amino acids. The CDR3 protein is CASSVEGTGLGEQFF. The CDR3 nucleotides are TGTGCCAGCAGCGTAGAAGGGACAGGGTTAGGGGAGCAGTTCTTC.

This rearrangement joins TRBV9 to TRBJ2-5; maybe TRBD2 (6 bases). Trimming took off 0 bases at V and 7 bases at J, with 19 bases between the two ends. There are 16 residues in the CDR3. The germline V gene encodes CDR1 SGDLS and CDR2 YYNGEE. The CDR3 bases are TGTGCCAGCAGCGTAGAAAATAGCGGCCTTTTAAGGACCCAGTACTTC. This translates into CASSVENSGLLRTQYF.

The rearrangement uses TRBV11-1 and TRBJ2-1; D unclear. CDR3 size: 13 residues. V lost 4 bases and J 0 bases, leaving 4 bases between the germline ends. The germline gives CDR1 SGHAT, CDR2 FQDESV (reference sequence). CDR3 nucleotide sequence: TGTGCCAGCAGCTCCAGCTCCTACAATGAGCAGTTCTTC. Its protein is CASSSSSYNEQFF.

The V call is TRBV19, the J call TRBJ1-1; 8 bases align to TRBD1. CDR3 size: 14 residues. Trimming at V came to 8 bases and at J to 0 bases, leaving 5 bases not matched to a gene. Germline assignment: CDR1 LNHDA and CDR2 SQIVND (reference sequence). In DNA, the CDR3 is TGTGCCAGTCGGACAGGGAGGATGAACACTGAAGCTTTCTTT. Its translation is CASRTGRMNTEAFF.

This clone has only a few counts. V is TRBV7-2 and J is TRBJ2-4; D is perhaps TRBD1 (6 bases). There are 13 residues in the CDR3. Per germline, CDR1 SGHTA and CDR2 FQGNSA. With 5 bases removed from V and 6 bases from J, the gap between germline ends came to 11 bases. DNA for the CDR3: TGTGCCAGCAGCCCGGGACACCTAAACATTCAGTACTTC. Translation gives CASSPGHLNIQYF.

J is TRBJ1-5 and V is TRBV4-1; 7 nucleotides agree with TRBD1. The ends lost 0 bases at V and 4 bases at J; junction bases unmatched: 3. This CDR3 comprises 15 residues. CDR1 is MGHRA, CDR2 YSYEKL, per germline. CDR3 protein: CASSQEQGMNQPQHF. Written as DNA, the CDR3 is TGCGCCAGCAGCCAAGAACAGGGGATGAATCAGCCCCAGCATTTT.

The CDR3 sequence is CASSLQINTEAFF. The CDR3 region has the DNA TGCGCCAGCAGCTTGCAAATCAACACTGAAGCTTTCTTT. The chain joins TRBV5-1 to TRBJ1-1, with D unclear. The V gene's germline CDR1 is SGHRS and CDR2 YFSETQ. V was trimmed by 1 base and J by 2 bases, leaving 6 bases between them. This CDR3 has 13 residues.

This clone was seen once. Additional DNA sequences in this sample encode the identical CDR3. The rearrangement joins TRBV28 to TRBJ2-5, with D possibly TRBD1 on 5 matching bases. Germline CDR1 MDHEN, CDR2 SYDVKM. The ends were cut back, 4 bases at V and 1 base at J, with 7 bases in the middle. The CDR3 is 13 amino acids. CDR3 nucleotides: TGTGCCAGCAGTTCGACAGTCCAAGAGACCCAGTACTTC. Amino acid sequence: CASSSTVQETQYF.

The gene calls are TRBV30 and TRBJ1-2, with 8 bases lining up with TRBD1. This CDR3 has 15 residues. Trimming cost V 0 bases and J 3 bases; bases outside gene matches: 6. From germline, CDR1 is GTSNPN and CDR2 SVGIG (reference sequence). This CDR3 is CAWSVPRQGHYGYTF. CDR3 coding DNA: TGTGCCTGGAGTGTACCTCGACAGGGGCACTATGGCTACACCTTC.

The V and J genes are TRBV7-2 and TRBJ2-7; weak D call: TRBD2 (5 bases). The CDR3 runs 13 residues. V dropped 6 bases and J dropped 6 bases, with 15 bases sitting between them. CDR1 and CDR2 (germline): SGHTA, FQGNSA. Written as DNA, the CDR3 is TGTGCCAGCAGTCTAGGACTCGTAGGCGAGCAGTACTTC. This gives the protein CASSLGLVGEQYF.

V usage is TRBV19 and J usage is TRBJ2-7, with 9 bases that match TRBD1. The CDR3 covers 14 residues. V lost 6 bases, J lost 3 bases, and 6 bases stayed unmatched. The germline gives CDR1 LNHDA, CDR2 SQIVND (reference sequence). The CDR3: CASSKPGQGYEQYF. The CDR3, as DNA: TGTGCCAGTAGCAAACCGGGACAGGGCTACGAGCAGTACTTC.

This rearrangement joins TRBV28 to TRBJ1-1; D not resolved. This CDR3 region has 14 residues. V lost 6 bases and J 11 bases, leaving 22 bases between the germline ends. Per the germline V gene, CDR1 is MDHEN and CDR2 is SYDVKM. CDR3 sequence: CASSHPGRRVGAFF. In DNA, the CDR3 is TGTGCCAGCAGCCACCCTGGGAGGAGGGTTGGCGCTTTCTTT.

The chain couples TRBV19 to TRBJ1-1, with TRBD1 identical over 12 bases. Trimming at V came to 7 bases and at J to 5 bases, leaving 5 bases not matched to a gene. The CDR3 spans 14 residues. Germline assignment: CDR1 LNHDA and CDR2 SQIVND (reference sequence). The DNA for the CDR3 is TGTGCCAGTACCCGGGACAGGGGGCTTACTGAAGCTTTCTTT. It translates to CASTRDRGLTEAFF.

The gene calls are TRBV5-1 and TRBJ2-1; TRBD2 matches 9 bases. This CDR3 region has 15 residues. V shed 6 bases, J shed 5 bases, and the junction held 9 bases outside the gene matches. Germline CDR1 reads SGHRS; CDR2 reads YFSETQ. CDR3 protein: CASNFRREGNNEQFF. For the CDR3, the DNA is TGCGCCAGCAATTTCAGGCGGGAGGGCAACAATGAGCAGTTCTTC.

V is TRBV5-4 and J is TRBJ1-4; weak D call: TRBD1 (5 bases). This CDR3 contains 16 residues. Germline V gene data show CDR1 as SGHNT and CDR2 as YYREEE (reference sequence). Trimming removed 2 bases from V and 8 bases from J, with 19 bases in between. CDR3 in amino acids: CASSFDSTQVGEKLFF. In DNA form, the CDR3 reads TGTGCCAGCAGCTTCGACAGTACCCAGGTCGGAGAAAAACTGTTTTTT. The entire variable domain, with the rest obtained from reference TRBV5-4 and TRBJ1-4, is as follows: ETGVTQSPTHLIKTRGQQVTLRCSSQSGHNTVSWYQQALGQGPQFIFQYYREEENGRGNFPPRFSGLQFPNYSSELNVNALELDDSALYLCASSFDSTQVGEKLFFGSGTQLSVL.

This clone was counted a single time. V and J are TRBV9 and TRBJ1-2; D is ambiguous. Germline CDR1 and CDR2: SGDLS and YYNGEE. With 0 bases removed from V and 8 bases from J, the gap between germline ends came to 14 bases. The CDR3 length is 14 residues. CDR3 residues: CASSVGGQLQGYTF. CDR3 coding DNA: TGTGCCAGCAGCGTAGGAGGTCAGCTACAAGGCTACACCTTC. The variable domain in full, completed from reference TRBV9 and TRBJ1-2, reads DSGVTQTPKHLITATGQRVTLRCSPRSGDLSVYWYQQSLDQGLQFLIQYYNGEERAKGNILERFSAQQFPDLHSELNLSSLELGDSALYFCASSVGGQLQGYTFGSGTRLTVV.

The CDR3, as DNA: TGTGCCAGCAGCCTGGGCGGGGGCGCGGACTATGGCTACACCTTC. Amino acid sequence: CASSLGGGADYGYTF. The chain uses TRBV9 and TRBJ1-2; D is possibly TRBD1 (6 bases). Germline CDR1 SGDLS, CDR2 YYNGEE. The CDR3 covers 15 residues. V shed 4 bases and J shed 3 bases, with 16 bases lying between them. Supplemented by reference TRBV9 and TRBJ1-2, the full variable domain reads DSGVTQTPKHLITATGQRVTLRCSPRSGDLSVYWYQQSLDQGLQFLIQYYNGEERAKGNILERFSAQQFPDLHSELNLSSLELGDSALYFCASSLGGGADYGYTFGSGTRLTVV.

The V and J genes are TRBV5-6 and TRBJ2-7, with 8 bases identical to TRBD1. After removal of 2 bases from V and 6 bases from J, the junction contained 10 bases not matched to a gene. Germline assignment: CDR1 SGHDT and CDR2 YYEEEE. CDR3 size: 15 residues. The CDR3 nucleotides are TGTGCCAGCAGCTTTACGGGACAGGATGTCGGCGAGCAGTACTTC. Protein product: CASSFTGQDVGEQYF.

The chain uses TRBV19 and TRBJ2-4; TRBD1 aligns across 7 bases. The V and J ends lost 4 bases and 3 bases, in that order; junction bases with no gene match: 6. The CDR3 totals 15 residues. Germline loops: CDR1 LNHDA, CDR2 SQIVND (reference sequence). The CDR3 DNA follows: TGTGCCAGTAGTAGTTACAGGGGAAACAAAAACATTCAGTACTTC. This translates into CASSSYRGNKNIQYF. Variable domain in full (rest from reference TRBV19 and TRBJ2-4): DGGITQSPKYLFRKEGQNVTLSCEQNLNHDAMYWYRQDPGQGLRLIYYSQIVNDFQKGDIAEGYSVSREKKESFPLTVTSAQKNPTAFYLCASSSYRGNKNIQYFGAGTRLSVL.

This chain connects TRBV7-3 to TRBJ2-3, with 7 bases fitting TRBD2. J lost 4 bases, V lost 5 bases, and 3 bases had no gene match. The CDR3 consists of 13 residues. CDR1 is SGHTA, CDR2 FQGTGA, per germline. CDR3: CASSALAADTQYF. CDR3 in DNA: TGTGCCAGCAGCGCCCTAGCGGCAGATACGCAGTATTTT.

V is TRBV5-1 and J is TRBJ1-5; TRBD1 matches 8 bases. The length of the CDR3 is 14 residues. Germline assignment: CDR1 SGHRS and CDR2 YFSETQ. V shed 6 bases and J 7 bases; nucleotides not matched to a gene: 9. The CDR3 sequence is CASTTGQGEQPQHF. The CDR3 coding sequence is TGCGCCAGCACCACCGGACAGGGAGAGCAGCCCCAGCATTTT.

V is TRBV20-1 and J is TRBJ2-3; D gene uncertain. Per germline, CDR1 DFQATT and CDR2 SNEGSKA (reference sequence). CDR3 length: 11 amino acids. The V end lost 6 bases, the J end lost 8 bases, and 12 bases lay between the germline ends. This CDR3 is CSALWAITQYF. Written as DNA, the CDR3 is TGCAGTGCCCTCTGGGCCATTACGCAGTATTTT.

The V call is TRBV6-1, the J call TRBJ2-7; the D gene is possibly TRBD2 (6 bases). CDR3 length: 15 residues. Trimming took off 3 bases at V and 3 bases at J, with 15 bases between the two ends. Looked up from germline, CDR1 is MNHNS and CDR2 is SASEGT. In DNA, the CDR3 is TGTGCCAGCAGTGATCCCCGGGGGAAGATCTACGAGCAGTACTTC. This encodes CASSDPRGKIYEQYF.

This CDR3 reads CASRDLAGLGLDTQYF. CDR3 DNA: TGTGCCAGCAGGGATCTAGCGGGACTGGGACTAGATACGCAGTATTTT. The chain combines TRBV7-9 with TRBJ2-3; TRBD2 matches at 9 bases. The CDR3 consists of 16 residues. Germline CDR1 SEHNR, CDR2 FQNEAQ (reference sequence). Trimming removed 6 bases from V and 5 bases from J; junction bases left unmatched: 12.

CDR3 in DNA: TGTGCCACCAGTGATTTGCAGGGGACTAGCGGGGGGGCCTTCGAGACCCAGTACTTC. It specifies CATSDLQGTSGGAFETQYF. The chain links TRBV24-1 to TRBJ2-5; 16 nucleotides align to TRBD2. CDR1 is KGHDR and CDR2 is SFDVKD in the germline V gene. The length of the CDR3 is 19 residues. V lost 0 bases, J lost 5 bases, and 8 bases stayed unmatched.